The clone carrying this T cell receptor (beta chain) was recorded a few times. Its target is unknown. This record comes from a study of T cell repertoires in aging, cancer and after chemotherapy. Germline assignment: CDR1 MNHEY and CDR2 SVGEGT. Trimming removed 6 bases at V and 1 base at J, with 12 bases between. CDR3 length equals 14 residues. Amplification of TCR beta used genomic DNA extracted from peripheral blood. Multiplex touch-down PCR with TRB-A/B primers amplified rearranged V-D-J TRB sequences. From the multiplex PCR reads, TCRdb called clonotypes with MiXCR, one entry per CDR3 protein. The sample yields several thousand distinct CDR3 sequences, around a third seen once. The study's findings and limits: Rebound thymic output was suggested by rising median generation probability during chemotherapy in each cancer cohort. No conclusions about immunological memory after chemotherapy can be drawn from the repertoire data.

The receptor was derived from a human donor in good health. The donor label of this sample is uncertain. Material for sequencing was blood. This chain joins TRBV6-2 or TRBV6-3 and TRBJ1-1; unclear D gene. The CDR3 sequence is CASRQWRPNTEAFF. For the CDR3, the DNA is TGTGCCAGCAGACAATGGCGACCGAACACTGAAGCTTTCTTT.